This T cell receptor beta chain is drawn from a study of cytomegalovirus exposure and HLA in healthy donors. Trimming removed 4 bases from V and 4 bases from J; junction bases left unmatched: 8. The V gene's germline CDR1 is SGHDT and CDR2 YYEEEE. The CDR3 spans 15 residues. A word on this clone: Its antigen remains unidentified.

The PCR used 60 Vbeta and 13 Jbeta primers. Produced via immunoSEQ multiplex PCR; TCRdb's table is partial and in-frame only. The table records about 97,000 clones, roughly three quarters of them present only once. Notes on the study in general: CMV antigen specificity of three CMV-associated chains was confirmed in vitro. Common viral pathogens seemed to be connected with several of the most significant clusters, according to a later analysis.

The chain has TRBV5-6 and TRBJ2-1, with 7 bases fitting TRBD1. The TCR was taken from a male donor in good health and CMV-seropositive. The sequencing input was PBMCs. The CDR3 bases are TGTGCCAGCAGCCCGGGACAGAGCCCATACAATGAGCAGTTCTTC. Encoded protein: CASSPGQSPYNEQFF.